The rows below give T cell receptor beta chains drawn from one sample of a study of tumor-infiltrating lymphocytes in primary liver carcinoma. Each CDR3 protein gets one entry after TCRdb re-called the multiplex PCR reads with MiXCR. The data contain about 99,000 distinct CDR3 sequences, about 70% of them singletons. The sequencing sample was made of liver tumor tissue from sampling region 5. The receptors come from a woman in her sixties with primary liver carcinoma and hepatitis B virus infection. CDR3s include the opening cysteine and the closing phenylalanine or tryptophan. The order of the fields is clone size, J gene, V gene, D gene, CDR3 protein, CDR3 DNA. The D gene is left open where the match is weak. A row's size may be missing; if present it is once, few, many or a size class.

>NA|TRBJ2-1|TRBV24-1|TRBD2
CATSEPTSGSLVEQFF
TGTGCCACCAGTGAGCCGACTAGCGGGAGTTTGGTTGAGCAGTTCTTC
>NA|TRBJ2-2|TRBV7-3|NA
CASSPSGTHNTGELFF
TGTGCCAGCAGCCCATCCGGGACTCATAACACCGGGGAGCTGTTTTTT
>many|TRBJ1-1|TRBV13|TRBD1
CASSLPTQGAGKNTEAFF
TGTGCCAGCAGCTTACCAACACAGGGGGCTGGGAAGAACACTGAAGCTTTCTTT
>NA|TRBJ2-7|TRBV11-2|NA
CASSFNQGTSYEQYF
TGTGCCAGCAGCTTTAATCAGGGAACCTCATACGAGCAGTACTTT
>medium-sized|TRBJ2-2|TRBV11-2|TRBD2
CASSLVSGRDTGELFF
TGTGCCAGCAGCCTGGTGAGCGGGAGAGACACCGGGGAGCTGTTTTTT
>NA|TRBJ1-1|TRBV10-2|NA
CASRGWSNTEAFF
TGCGCCAGCAGGGGATGGTCGAACACTGAAGCTTTCTTT
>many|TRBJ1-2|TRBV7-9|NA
CASSLAFGIGYTF
TGTGCCAGCAGCTTAGCGTTTGGGATTGGCTACACCTTC
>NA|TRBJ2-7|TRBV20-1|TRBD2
CTASRNSGRGEQYF
TGCACTGCCTCACGGAATAGCGGGAGGGGCGAGCAGTACTTC
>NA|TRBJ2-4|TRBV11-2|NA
CASSLDGWERHIQYF
TGTGCCAGCAGCTTAGATGGTTGGGAGCGTCACATTCAATACTTC
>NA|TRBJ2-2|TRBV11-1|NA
CASSPGEWFTGELFF
TGTGCCAGCAGCCCCGGAGAGTGGTTCACCGGGGAACTGTTTTTT
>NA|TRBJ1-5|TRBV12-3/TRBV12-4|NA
CASNLQTAQPRHF
TGTGCCAGCAATTTACAGACGGCTCAGCCCCGGCATTTT
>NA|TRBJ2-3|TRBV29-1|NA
CSVERAEHTDTQYF
TGTAGCGTTGAGCGAGCGGAGCATACAGATACGCAGTATTTT
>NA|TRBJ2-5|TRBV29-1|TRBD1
CIVTGIGETQYF
TGCATCGTGACAGGGATAGGGGAGACCCAGTACTTC
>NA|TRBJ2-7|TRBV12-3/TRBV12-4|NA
CPSSKGQAYEQYF
TGTCCCAGCAGTAAGGGACAAGCCTACGAGCAGTACTTC
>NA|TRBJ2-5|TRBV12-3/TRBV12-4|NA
CASGKLAQEALCF
TGTGCCAGCGGGAAGCTAGCGCAAGAGGCCCTGTGCTTC
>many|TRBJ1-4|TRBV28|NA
CASKKGEKLFF
TGTGCCAGCAAGAAAGGAGAAAAACTGTTTTTT
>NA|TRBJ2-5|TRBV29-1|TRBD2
CSVTQGLVAMKETQYF
TGCAGCGTTACCCAGGGACTAGTAGCAATGAAAGAGACCCAGTACTTC
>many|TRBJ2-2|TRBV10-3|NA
CASGANTGELFF
TGTGCCAGTGGAGCAAACACCGGGGAGCTGTTTTTT
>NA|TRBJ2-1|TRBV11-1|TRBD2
CASSLEASGRYNGQFF
TGTGCCAGTAGCTTAGAGGCTAGCGGGAGGTACAATGGGCAGTTCTTC
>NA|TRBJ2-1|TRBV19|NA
CASSILSGSSYNEQFF
TGTGCCAGTAGTATCCTTAGTGGGAGCTCCTACAATGAGCAGTTCTTC
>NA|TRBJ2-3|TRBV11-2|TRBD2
CASSLREMGADTQYF
TGTGCCAGCAGCTTGCGGGAGATGGGCGCAGATACGCAGTATTTT
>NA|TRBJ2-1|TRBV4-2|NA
CASIPANGGAYNEQIF
TGTGCCAGCATCCCAGCGAACGGAGGGGCCTACAATGAGCAGATCTTC
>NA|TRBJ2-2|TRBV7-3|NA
CASSSQGGITGELFF
TGTGCCAGCAGCTCCCAGGGGGGTATCACAGGGGAGCTGTTCTTT
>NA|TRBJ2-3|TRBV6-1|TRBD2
CAGNPALAGGRDTQYF
TGTGCCGGCAATCCGGCGTTAGCGGGAGGGAGGGATACGCAGTATTTT
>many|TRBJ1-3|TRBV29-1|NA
CSVAGLPSTSGNTIYF
TGCAGCGTGGCTGGACTCCCGAGCACCTCTGGAAACACCATATATTTT
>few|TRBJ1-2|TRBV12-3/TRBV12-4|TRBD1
CASSPPRTGLDYTF
TGTGCCAGTAGTCCTCCCCGGACAGGGCTCGACTACACCTTC
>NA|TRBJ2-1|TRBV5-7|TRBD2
CISSPVTSGSYNEQFF
TGTATCAGCAGCCCGGTAACTAGCGGGAGTTATAATGAGCAGTTCTTC
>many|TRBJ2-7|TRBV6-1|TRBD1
CASEGQSDEQYF
TGTGCCAGCGAGGGACAGTCGGACGAGCAGTACTTC
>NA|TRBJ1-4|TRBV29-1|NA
CSIGGGGYEKLFF
TGCAGCATTGGTGGGGGCGGATATGAAAAACTGTTTTTT
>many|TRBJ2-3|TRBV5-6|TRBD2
CASSSPYLLAGDTDTQYF
TGTGCCAGCAGCTCGCCCTACCTCCTAGCGGGAGACACAGATACGCAGTATTTT
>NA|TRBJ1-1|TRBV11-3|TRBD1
CASSLAPSYTQGGALF
TGTGCCAGCAGCTTAGCCCCCAGTTACACTCAGGGGGGAGCCCTCTTT
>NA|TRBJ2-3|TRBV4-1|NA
CASSHRGESIDMQYF
TGCGCCAGCAGCCACCGTGGAGAGAGCATAGATATGCAGTATTTT
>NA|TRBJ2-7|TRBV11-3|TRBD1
CASSPRTGGHYELYF
TGTGCCAGCAGCCCCAGGACAGGGGGCCACTACGAGCTGTACTTC
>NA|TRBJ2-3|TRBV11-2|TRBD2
CASSPGLAGPNTQYF
TGTGCCAGTAGCCCTGGACTAGCGGGCCCAAATACACAGTATTTT
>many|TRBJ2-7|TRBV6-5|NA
CASSYWSGSYEQYF
TGTGCCAGCAGTTACTGGTCTGGATCCTACGAGCAGTACTTC
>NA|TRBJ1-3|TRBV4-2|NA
CANSQEEPGNIIYF
TGTGCCAACAGCCAAGAGGAGCCTGGAAACATCATATATTTT
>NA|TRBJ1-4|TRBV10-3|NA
CVTSESFPYELFF
TGTGTCACCAGTGAGTCATTCCCGTATGAACTGTTTTTT
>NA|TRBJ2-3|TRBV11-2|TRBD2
CVSSSLFTGTSHPDTQYF
TGTGTCAGCAGCTCCCTCTTTACCGGGACTAGTCATCCAGATACGCAGTATTTT
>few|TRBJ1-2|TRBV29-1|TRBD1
CSVLGTEYGYTF
TGCAGCGTTCTTGGGACAGAGTATGGCTACACCTTC
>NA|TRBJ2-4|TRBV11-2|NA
CASSLNGWGRVIQYF
TGTGCCAGCAGCTTAAATGGTTGGGGGCGCGTCATCCAGTACTTC
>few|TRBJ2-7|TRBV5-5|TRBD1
CASSFGTATGYEQYF
TGTGCCAGCAGCTTTGGGACAGCCACCGGCTACGAGCAGTACTTC
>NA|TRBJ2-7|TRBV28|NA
CASWSAGGRYEQYF
TGTGCAAGCTGGAGTGCTGGCGGGCGCTACGAGCAGTACTTC
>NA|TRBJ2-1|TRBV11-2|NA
CASDRTSSGYNEQFF
TGTGCCAGCGACAGGACTAGTTCAGGGTACAATGAGCAGTTCTTC
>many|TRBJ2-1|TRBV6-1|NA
CASTFGVYNEQFF
TGTGCCAGCACCTTCGGGGTCTACAATGAGCAGTTCTTC
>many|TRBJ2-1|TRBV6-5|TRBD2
CASSSYLAGAKQFF
TGTGCCAGCAGTTCCTATTTAGCGGGAGCCAAGCAGTTCTTC
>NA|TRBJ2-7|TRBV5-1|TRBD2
CASSLGSGRLDTYNEQYF
TGCGCCAGCAGCTTGGGTAGCGGGAGGCTCGATACCTACAATGAGCAGTACTTC
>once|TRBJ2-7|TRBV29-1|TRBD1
CSLRQTGASGYQQYF
TGCAGCCTCCGACAGACAGGGGCTTCTGGCTACCAGCAGTACTTC